Listed here are 2 T cell receptor beta chains from one sample, sequenced in a study of blood T cell repertoires in COVID-19 (dated by TCRdb to the early 2020s). Library preparation employed the immunoSEQ multiplex PCR assay. In TCRdb, the immuneACCESS table is reduced to in-frame sequences with V and J assigned. These tables do not hold every clone; where another copy was compared, an unresolved V gene accounts for under half, and the others remain unexplained. The sample table records some 320,000 clones; roughly 85% of these occur just once. The ten largest clonotypes hold about 7% of the sample. Sequenced input: peripheral blood. The receptor source for this set is a human donor in a cohort sampled during active COVID-19.

The V and J genes are TRBV12-5 and TRBJ2-2; D is unclear. Germline-derived CDR1 and CDR2 are LGHNT and FRNRAP. V was shortened by 6 bases and J by 2 bases, with 4 bases between the two germline ends. The CDR3 covers 12 residues. CDR3 protein: CASGHNTGELFF. DNA of the CDR3: TGTGCTAGTGGACACAACACCGGGGAGCTGTTTTTT.

V and J are TRBV6-2 or TRBV6-3 and TRBJ2-6, with 8 bases lining up with TRBD1. V lost 2 bases to trimming and J lost 3 bases; unmatched junction nucleotides: 6. The CDR3 length is 17 residues. The V gene's germline CDR1 is MNHEY and CDR2 SVGEGT. Here the CDR3 reads CASSYDRGVYGANVLTF. The CDR3 DNA follows: TGTGCCAGCAGTTACGACAGGGGTGTTTATGGGGCCAACGTCCTGACTTTC.